The entry below describes one TCR beta chain. Antigen specificity is unknown. This sample was taken from a study of cytomegalovirus exposure and HLA in healthy donors. Whole-study findings and limits: There were some V segments, including TRBV6-2 and TRBV6-3, excluded as indistinguishable.

PCR primers comprised 60 Vbeta and 13 Jbeta primers. Produced via immunoSEQ multiplex PCR; TCRdb's table is partial and in-frame only. The sample holds under 250,000 clones, 60% to 80% seen once. Germline CDR1 SGHRS, CDR2 YFSETQ. The V end lost 0 bases, the J end lost 1 base, and 12 bases lay between the germline ends. The CDR3 is 16 residues long. V usage is TRBV5-1 and J usage is TRBJ2-3; D ambiguous. The source is a male donor in good health and CMV-seronegative. The sample comprised PBMCs. The CDR3 region has the DNA TGCGCCAGCAGCTTGGACCCCCAACGAGGCACAGATACGCAGTATTTT. It codes for CASSLDPQRGTDTQYF.